This T cell receptor (beta chain) was identified during a study of OX40 agonist ivuxolimab in advanced cancers. The overall study: A history of anti-PD-1, anti-PD-L1 or anti-CTLA-4 therapy was acceptable, and over 35% had some.

Peripheral blood came from all dose cohorts at three timepoints. Using immunoSEQ multiplex PCR, the repertoire was profiled, and TCRdb retains in-frame clones only, with some absent. This table holds 70,000 to 95,000 clones, roughly 91% found once. This clone was seen only a few times. This clonotype was sampled from an adult with an advanced solid tumor such as melanoma, head and neck, liver or kidney cancer. The sequences come from CD4+ or CD8+ T cells sorted from blood, collected in a trial of the OX40 agonist ivuxolimab.

This CDR3 reads CASSLAGGPEETQYF. The CDR3 nucleotides read TGTGCCAGCAGCTTGGCGGGGGGGCCCGAAGAGACCCAGTACTTC. The chain is built from TRBV5-4 and TRBJ2-5; 8 bases are shared with TRBD2. Germline V gene lookup returns CDR1 SGHNT and CDR2 YYREEE (reference sequence). The CDR3 is made up of 15 amino acids. After removal of 0 bases from V and 3 bases from J, the junction contained 4 bases not matched to a gene.